A single sample is the source of the 3 T cell receptor beta chains below, sequenced in a study of T cells in Graves' hyperthyroidism and ophthalmopathy. TCR beta CDR3 regions were amplified from RNA transcripts. HTBI primers drove first-round RT-PCR of the TCR CDR3. TCRdb reprocessed the multiplex PCR reads via MiXCR and lists one record per CDR3 protein. The repertoire consists of a few hundred thousand distinct CDR3 sequences, with about 17% occurring once and the leading ten covering 44%. The source material was blood. These receptors came from a middle-aged man with Graves' hyperthyroidism.

The chain employs TRBV7-8 and TRBJ1-1; 7 bases align to TRBD1. Looked up from germline, CDR1 is SGHVS and CDR2 is FQNEAQ. With 5 bases clipped from V and 10 bases from J, the junction kept 13 bases outside the gene matches. CDR3 length equals 14 residues. The CDR3 DNA follows: TGTGCCAGCAGCGAAGAAACAGGGGAAAGAGGAGCTTTCTTT. It specifies CASSEETGERGAFF. The whole variable domain, filled in from reference TRBV7-8 and TRBJ1-1, reads GAGVSQSPRYKVAKRGQDVALRCDPISGHVSLFWYQQALGQGPEFLTYFQNEAQLDKSGLPSDRFFAERPEGSVSTLKIQRTQQEDSAVYLCASSEETGERGAFFGQGTRLTVV.

This clonotype was seen repeatedly, ten times or more. The V call is TRBV7-3, the J call TRBJ2-2, with a possible D match to TRBD2 (5 bases). CDR1 is SGHTA and CDR2 is FQGTGA in the germline V gene. V was clipped by 5 bases and J by 0 bases, with 7 bases between them. This CDR3 contains 14 residues. The CDR3 DNA is TGTGCCAGCAGCGCCGGGGCGAACACCGGGGAGCTGTTTTTT. It specifies CASSAGANTGELFF.

This chain connects TRBV12-3 or TRBV12-4 to TRBJ2-7; weak D call: TRBD1 (5 bases). This CDR3 is built from 14 residues. V was trimmed by 5 bases and J by 3 bases, leaving 14 bases between them. CDR3 residues: CASSLGHGNYEQYF. CDR3 DNA: TGTGCCAGCAGTCTCGGACACGGAAACTACGAGCAGTACTTC.